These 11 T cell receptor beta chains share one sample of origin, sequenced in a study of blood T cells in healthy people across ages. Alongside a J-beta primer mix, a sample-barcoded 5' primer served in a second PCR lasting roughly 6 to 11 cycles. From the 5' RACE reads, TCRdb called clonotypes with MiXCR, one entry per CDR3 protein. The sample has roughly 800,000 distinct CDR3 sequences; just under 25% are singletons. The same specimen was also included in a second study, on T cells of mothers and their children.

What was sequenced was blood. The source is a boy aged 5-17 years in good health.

The CDR3 DNA reads as TGTGCCAGCAGCCAAGATACAGGGCCCCTCTACGAGCAGTACTTC. Residues: CASSQDTGPLYEQYF. The V call is TRBV4-2, the J call TRBJ2-7; perhaps TRBD1 as D (6 bases). Trimming stripped 0 bases from V and 3 bases from J, with 12 bases between. The CDR3 has 15 amino acids. Germline-derived CDR1 and CDR2 are LGHNA and YNFKEQ.

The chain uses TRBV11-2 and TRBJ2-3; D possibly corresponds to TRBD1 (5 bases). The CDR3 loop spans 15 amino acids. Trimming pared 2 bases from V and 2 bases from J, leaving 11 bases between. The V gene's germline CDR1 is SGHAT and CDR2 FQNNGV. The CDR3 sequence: CASSLIGGATDTQYF. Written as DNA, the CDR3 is TGTGCCAGCAGCTTAATCGGTGGGGCCACAGATACGCAGTATTTT.

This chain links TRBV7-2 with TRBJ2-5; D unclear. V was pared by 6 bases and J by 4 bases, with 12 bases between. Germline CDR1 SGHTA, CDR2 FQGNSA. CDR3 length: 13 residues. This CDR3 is CASRPAAGETQYF. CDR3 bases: TGTGCCAGCAGACCCGCGGCCGGAGAGACCCAGTACTTC.

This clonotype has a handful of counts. Written as DNA, the CDR3 is TGTGCCAGCAGCTTAATCACAGGACCGAACACTGAAGCTTTCTTT. Translation: CASSLITGPNTEAFF. This chain uses TRBV7-9 with TRBJ1-1; a weak D match, TRBD1 (5 bases). The CDR3 spans 15 residues. Germline assignment: CDR1 SEHNR and CDR2 FQNEAQ (reference sequence). Deletions cut 2 bases from V and 1 base from J, with 11 bases between.

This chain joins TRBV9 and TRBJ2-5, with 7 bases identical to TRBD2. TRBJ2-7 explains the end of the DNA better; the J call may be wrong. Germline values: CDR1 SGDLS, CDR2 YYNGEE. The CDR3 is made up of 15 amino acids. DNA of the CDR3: TGTGCCAGCAGCCCGGGGGGACCCGGGCCTTACGAGCAGTACTTC. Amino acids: CASSPGGPGPYEQYF.

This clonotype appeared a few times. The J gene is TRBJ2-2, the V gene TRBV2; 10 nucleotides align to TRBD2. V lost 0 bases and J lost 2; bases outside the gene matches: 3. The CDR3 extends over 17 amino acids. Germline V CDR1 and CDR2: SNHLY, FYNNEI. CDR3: CASSEAGLAVNTGELFF. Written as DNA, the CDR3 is TGTGCCAGCAGTGAAGCCGGACTAGCGGTTAACACCGGGGAGCTGTTTTTT.

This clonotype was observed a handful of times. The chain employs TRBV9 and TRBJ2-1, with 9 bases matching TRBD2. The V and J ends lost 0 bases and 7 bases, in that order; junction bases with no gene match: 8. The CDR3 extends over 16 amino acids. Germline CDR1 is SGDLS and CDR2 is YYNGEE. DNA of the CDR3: TGTGCCAGCAGCGTAGATGGGCTAGCGGGGTCAAATGAGCAGTTCTTC. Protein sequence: CASSVDGLAGSNEQFF.

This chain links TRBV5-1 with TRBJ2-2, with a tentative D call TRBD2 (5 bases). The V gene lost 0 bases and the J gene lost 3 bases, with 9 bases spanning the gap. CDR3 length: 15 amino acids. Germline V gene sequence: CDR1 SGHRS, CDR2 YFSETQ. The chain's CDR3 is CASSLEGAHTGELFF. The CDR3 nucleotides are TGCGCCAGCAGCTTGGAGGGAGCCCACACCGGGGAGCTGTTTTTT. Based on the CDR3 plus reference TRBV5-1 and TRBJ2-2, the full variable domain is KAGVTQTPRYLIKTRGQQVTLSCSPISGHRSVSWYQQTPGQGLQFLFEYFSETQRNKGNFPGRFSGRQFSNSRSEMNVSTLELGDSALYLCASSLEGAHTGELFFGEGSRLTVL.

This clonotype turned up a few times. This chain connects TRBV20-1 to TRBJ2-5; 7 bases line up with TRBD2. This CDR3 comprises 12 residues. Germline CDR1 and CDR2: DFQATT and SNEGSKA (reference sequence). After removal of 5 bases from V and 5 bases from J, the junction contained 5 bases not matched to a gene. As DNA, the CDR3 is TGCAGTGCTTCTACTAGCGCGGAGACCCAGTACTTC. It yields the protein CSASTSAETQYF.

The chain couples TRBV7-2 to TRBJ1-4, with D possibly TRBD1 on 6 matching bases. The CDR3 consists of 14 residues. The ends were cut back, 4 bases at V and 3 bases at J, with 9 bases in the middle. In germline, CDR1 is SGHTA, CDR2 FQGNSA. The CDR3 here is CASSSGEANEKLFF. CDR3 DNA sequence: TGTGCCAGCAGCTCAGGGGAAGCTAATGAAAAACTGTTTTTT.

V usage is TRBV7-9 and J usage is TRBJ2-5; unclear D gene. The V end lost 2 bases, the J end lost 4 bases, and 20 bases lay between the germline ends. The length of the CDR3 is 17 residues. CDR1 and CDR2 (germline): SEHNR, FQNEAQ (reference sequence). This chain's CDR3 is CASSLFDMGQPRETQYF. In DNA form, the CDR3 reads TGTGCCAGCAGCTTATTTGACATGGGTCAGCCCAGAGAGACCCAGTACTTC.